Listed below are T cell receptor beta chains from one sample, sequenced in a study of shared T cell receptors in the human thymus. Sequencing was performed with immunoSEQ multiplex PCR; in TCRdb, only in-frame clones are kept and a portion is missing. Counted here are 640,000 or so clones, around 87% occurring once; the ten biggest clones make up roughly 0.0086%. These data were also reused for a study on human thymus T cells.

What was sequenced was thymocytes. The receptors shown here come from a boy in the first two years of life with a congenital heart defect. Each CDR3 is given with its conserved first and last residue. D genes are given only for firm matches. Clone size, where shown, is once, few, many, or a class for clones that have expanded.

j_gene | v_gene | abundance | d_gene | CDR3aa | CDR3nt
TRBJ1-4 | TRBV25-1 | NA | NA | CASSVAGANEKLFF | TGTGCCAGCAGTGTGGCGGGCGCTAATGAAAAACTGTTTTTT
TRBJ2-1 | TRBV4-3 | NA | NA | CASSQERETYNEQFF | TGCGCCAGCAGCCAAGAGCGGGAAACCTACAATGAGCAGTTCTTC
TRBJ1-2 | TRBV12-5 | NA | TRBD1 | CASGLADRGDPYGYTF | TGTGCTAGTGGTTTGGCCGACAGGGGAGATCCCTATGGCTACACCTTC
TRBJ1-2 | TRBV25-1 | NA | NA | CASSEWEGPNYGYTF | TGTGCCAGCAGTGAATGGGAGGGGCCTAACTATGGCTACACCTTC
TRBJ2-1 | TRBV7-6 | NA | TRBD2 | CASSPQRGRVSNNEQFF | TGTGCCAGCAGCCCCCAGCGCGGGAGGGTCTCAAACAATGAGCAGTTCTTC
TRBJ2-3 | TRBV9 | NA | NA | CASSGSRGGAPTDTQYF | TGTGCCAGCAGCGGCTCTAGGGGCGGAGCTCCCACAGATACGCAGTATTTT
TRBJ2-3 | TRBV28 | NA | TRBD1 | CASRDGQGTDTQYF | TGTGCCAGCAGGGATGGACAGGGGACAGATACGCAGTATTTT
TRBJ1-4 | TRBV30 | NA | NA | CAWSVLTGGLVVNEKLFF | TGTGCCTGGAGTGTATTGACGGGGGGACTGGTTGTTAATGAAAAACTGTTTTTT
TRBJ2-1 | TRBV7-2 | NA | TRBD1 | CASSLEGQGSYNEQFF | TGTGCCAGCAGCTTAGAGGGACAGGGGTCCTACAATGAGCAGTTCTTC
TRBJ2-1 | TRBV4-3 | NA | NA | CASSYPPGGIGEQFF | TGCGCCAGCAGCTACCCCCCGGGGGGCATCGGTGAGCAGTTCTTC
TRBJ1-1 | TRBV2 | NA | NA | CASPGLKGTSNTEAFF | TGTGCCAGCCCAGGCTTAAAAGGAACCTCAAACACTGAAGCTTTCTTT
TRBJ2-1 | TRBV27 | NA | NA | CASRRESGPWNEQFF | TGTGCCAGCAGGAGGGAAAGCGGCCCTTGGAATGAGCAGTTCTTC
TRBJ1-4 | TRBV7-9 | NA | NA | CASSLRGGNNEKLFF | TGTGCCAGCAGCCTGCGAGGGGGAAATAATGAAAAACTGTTTTTT
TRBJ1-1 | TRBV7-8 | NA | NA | CASNRAPQWVAEAFF | TGTGCCAGCAACAGGGCCCCCCAATGGGTGGCTGAAGCTTTCTTT
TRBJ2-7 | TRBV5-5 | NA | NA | CASSRQAYEQYF | TGTGCCAGCAGTAGACAGGCCTACGAGCAGTACTTC
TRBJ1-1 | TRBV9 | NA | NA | CASATVGEEAFF | TGTGCCAGCGCAACCGTTGGGGAGGAAGCTTTCTTT
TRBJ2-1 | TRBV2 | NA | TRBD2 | CASGGLAGDLYNEQFF | TGTGCCAGCGGGGGACTAGCGGGAGATCTCTACAATGAGCAGTTCTTC
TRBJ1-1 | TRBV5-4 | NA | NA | CASSFEVTEAFF | TGTGCCAGCAGCTTCGAGGTCACTGAAGCTTTCTTT
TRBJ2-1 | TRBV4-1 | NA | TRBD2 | CASSQELAGFYNEQFF | TGCGCCAGCAGCCAAGAACTAGCGGGGTTCTACAATGAGCAGTTCTTC
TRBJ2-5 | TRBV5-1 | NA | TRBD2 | CASSLGPETSGRETQYF | TGCGCCAGCAGCTTGGGACCAGAAACTAGCGGGAGGGAGACCCAGTACTTC
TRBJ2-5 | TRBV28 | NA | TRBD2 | CAILPSAIAGGPSQETQYF | TGTGCCATCCTACCCTCCGCGATCGCGGGAGGGCCCTCCCAGGAGACCCAGTACTTC
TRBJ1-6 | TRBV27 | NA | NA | CASSLSAGRSPLHF | TGTGCCAGCAGTTTATCGGCAGGGCGTTCACCCCTCCACTTT
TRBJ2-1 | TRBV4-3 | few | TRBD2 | CASSQPSPGLAGVPYNEQFF | TGCGCCAGCAGCCAACCATCCCCGGGACTAGCGGGAGTACCCTACAATGAGCAGTTCTTC
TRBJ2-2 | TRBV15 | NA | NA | CATSDTGELFF | TGTGCCACCTCCGACACCGGGGAGCTGTTTTTT
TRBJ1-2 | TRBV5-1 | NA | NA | CASSTPRGGYTF | TGCGCCAGCAGCACCCCCAGGGGTGGCTACACCTTC
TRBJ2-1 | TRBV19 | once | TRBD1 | CASRNSGRDRAYNEQFF | TGTGCCAGTAGGAACTCTGGACGGGACAGGGCATACAATGAGCAGTTCTTC
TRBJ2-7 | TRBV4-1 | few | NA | CASRRYEQYF | TGCGCCAGCAGGCGCTACGAGCAGTACTTC
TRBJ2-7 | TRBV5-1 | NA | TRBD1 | CASSAGTGVPYEQYF | TGCGCCAGCAGCGCGGGGACAGGGGTTCCCTACGAGCAGTACTTC
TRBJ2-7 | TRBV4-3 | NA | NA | CASSQDRLADEQYF | TGCGCCAGCAGCCAAGATCGTCTTGCGGACGAGCAGTACTTC
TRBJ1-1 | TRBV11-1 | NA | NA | CASSLGTVMNTEAFF | TGTGCCAGCAGCTTAGGTACAGTTATGAACACTGAAGCTTTCTTT
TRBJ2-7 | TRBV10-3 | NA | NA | CATWIGDTPYEQYF | TGTGCCACGTGGATAGGGGATACCCCCTACGAGCAGTACTTC
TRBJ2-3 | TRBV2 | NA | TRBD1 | CASSEPDRGASTDTQYF | TGTGCCAGCAGTGAGCCGGACAGGGGGGCTAGCACAGATACGCAGTATTTT
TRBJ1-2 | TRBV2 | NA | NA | CASTPRKENYGYTF | TGTGCCAGCACTCCTAGGAAGGAAAACTATGGCTACACCTTC
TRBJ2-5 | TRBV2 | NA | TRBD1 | CASSEGGTGAKTQYF | TGTGCCAGCAGTGAGGGTGGGACAGGGGCTAAGACCCAGTACTTC
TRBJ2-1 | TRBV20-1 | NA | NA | CSANPAGEQFF | TGCAGTGCCAACCCGGCAGGCGAGCAGTTCTTC
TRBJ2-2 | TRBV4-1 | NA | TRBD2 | CASSQSVAGHTGELFF | TGCGCCAGCAGCCAGAGCGTAGCGGGGCATACCGGGGAGCTGTTTTTT
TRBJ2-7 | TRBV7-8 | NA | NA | CASSRGRRRYF | TGTGCCAGCAGCAGAGGGCGGCGTAGGTACTTC
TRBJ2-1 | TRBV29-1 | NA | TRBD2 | CSALAGTSGNEQFF | TGCAGCGCCCTCGCCGGGACTAGCGGCAATGAGCAGTTCTTC
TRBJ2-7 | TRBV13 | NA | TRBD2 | CASSSAPTSGRREQYF | TGTGCCAGCAGCTCCGCCCCAACTAGCGGGAGAAGGGAGCAGTACTTC